The 26 T cell receptor beta chains below all came from one sample that was sequenced in a study of beta chain features in type 1 diabetes. Sequenced material consisted of expressed TCRB transcripts (all of the isolated RNA was reverse transcribed). Clones were sequenced by immunoSEQ multiplex PCR, and TCRdb holds only the in-frame ones, with some missing. The table includes fewer than 550,000 clones, approximately 10% detected once. The sample consisted of naive CD4+ T cells from blood. The receptors originated from a woman aged 18-30 years in good health.

The rearrangement links TRBV7-9 to TRBJ1-5, with TRBD1 identical over 9 bases. V lost 4 bases and J lost 7; bases outside the gene matches: 2. CDR1 is SEHNR, CDR2 FQNEAQ, per germline (reference sequence). The CDR3 totals 13 residues. Here the CDR3 DNA reads TGTGCCAGCAGCTATGACAGGGGGCAGCCCCAGCATTTT. Translating gives CASSYDRGQPQHF.

This chain joins TRBV6-1 and TRBJ1-1; D is perhaps TRBD1 (6 bases). The CDR3 extends over 13 amino acids. V lost 6 bases to trimming and J lost 0 bases, with 8 bases between them. The V gene's germline CDR1 is MNHNS and CDR2 SASEGT. Here the CDR3 reads CASRWGLNTEAFF. In DNA, the CDR3 is TGTGCCAGCAGGTGGGGGCTGAACACTGAAGCTTTCTTT.

The sample holds a few counts of this clone. This chain uses TRBV29-1 with TRBJ2-3; D unclear. Germline V CDR1 and CDR2: SQVTM, ANQGSEA. V dropped 8 bases and J dropped 3 bases, with 9 bases sitting between them. The CDR3 has 11 residues. As DNA, the CDR3 is TGCAGCTTGGGGTCGACAGATACGCAGTATTTT. Translation: CSLGSTDTQYF.

Only a few counts were recorded for this clone. The chain recombines TRBV7-2 with TRBJ2-6; D is undetermined. V was cut by 6 bases and J by 2 bases, with 17 bases left in between. There are 17 residues in the CDR3. The V gene's germline CDR1 is SGHTA and CDR2 FQGNSA. Here the CDR3 DNA reads TGTGCCAGCAGGTCCCCCCAATGGACGGCTGGGGCCAACGTCCTGACTTTC. Its translation: CASRSPQWTAGANVLTF.

This sequence joins TRBV12-5 and TRBJ2-3; no clear D gene. V lost 3 bases to trimming and J lost 0 bases, with 25 bases between them. The CDR3 consists of 20 residues. The V gene's germline CDR1 is LGHNT and CDR2 FRNRAP. CDR3 sequence reads: CASGFPTPRVALNSTDTQYF. CDR3 in DNA: TGTGCTAGTGGTTTCCCCACTCCTCGGGTAGCCTTGAATAGCACAGATACGCAGTATTTT.

This rearrangement joins TRBV7-2 to TRBJ2-1, with 7 bases that match TRBD1. CDR1 SGHTA and CDR2 FQGNSA come from the germline V gene. The CDR3 is 16 amino acids. V shed 5 bases and J 1 base; nucleotides not matched to a gene: 8. DNA for the CDR3: TGTGCCAGCAGCCAGCGCACAGGGGAATCCTACAATGAGCAGTTCTTC. Translating gives CASSQRTGESYNEQFF.

This clone was observed a few times. The chain is built from TRBV25-1 and TRBJ2-1; 8 bases are a match to TRBD2. Germline V gene lookup returns CDR1 MGHDK and CDR2 SYGVNS. The trim removed 2 bases at V and 10 bases at J, leaving 10 bases unmatched. This CDR3 is 15 amino acids long. This chain's CDR3 is CASSEAGLGQMEQFF. The CDR3 DNA follows: TGTGCCAGCAGTGAAGCGGGACTAGGCCAGATGGAGCAGTTCTTC.

The chain uses TRBV23-1 and TRBJ1-2; no clear D. TRBV23-1 is reported as an ORF; its role is uncertain. V was trimmed by 7 bases and J by 6 bases, leaving 15 bases between them. This CDR3 is built from 13 residues. The CDR3, as DNA: TGCGCCAGCACCTCCCCGTGGGGTAATGGCTACACCTTC. It encodes CASTSPWGNGYTF.

The genes are TRBV1 and TRBJ2-2; the table's D gene call, TRBD2, was not cross checked with the DNA. TRBV1 is marked as a pseudogene. CDR3 length equals 16 residues. This chain's CDR3 is CTSSQQTSGGSRELFF. Here the CDR3 DNA reads TGCACCAGCAGCCAGCAGACTAGCGGGGGTTCGCGGGAGCTGTTTTTT.

The V and J genes are TRBV14 and TRBJ2-1; possibly TRBD1 for D (5 bases). V lost 4 bases to trimming and J lost 4 bases, with 11 bases between them. In germline, CDR1 is SGHDN, CDR2 FVKESK. CDR3 length: 14 residues. The CDR3 DNA sequence: TGTGCCAGCAGCCCCCAGACAGCTTACAATGAGCAGTTCTTC. It specifies CASSPQTAYNEQFF.

This clone was found a few times. The chain recombines TRBV10-3 with TRBJ2-7, with TRBD1 as a possible D gene (5 bases). The V gene's germline CDR1 is ENHRY and CDR2 SYGVKD. Trimming shortened V by 5 bases and J by 5 bases, and 10 bases separated the two germline ends. The CDR3 consists of 12 residues. The CDR3 loop reads CAISKTANEQYV. CDR3 in DNA: TGTGCCATCAGTAAGACAGCTAACGAGCAGTACGTC.

The rearrangement links TRBV30 to TRBJ1-2; D may be TRBD1 (5 bases). This CDR3 region has 14 residues. CDR1 is GTSNPN and CDR2 is SVGIG in the germline V gene (reference sequence). V was clipped by 2 bases and J by 6 bases, with 16 bases between them. As DNA, the CDR3 is TGTGCCTGGAGTTACCTTCCATCGGGGCATGGCTACACCTTC. This encodes CAWSYLPSGHGYTF.

This clone was counted a few times. The chain uses TRBV18 and TRBJ2-2, with D unclear. This CDR3 has 13 amino acids. CDR1 is KGHSH, CDR2 LQKENI, per germline. With 5 bases removed from V and 5 bases from J, the gap between germline ends came to 9 bases. The chain's CDR3 is CASSADRTGELFF. The CDR3 DNA is TGTGCCAGCTCAGCGGACCGAACCGGGGAGCTGTTTTTT.

A few counts support this clone. This chain connects TRBV5-6 to TRBJ2-7; the D gene is possibly TRBD1 (5 bases). The CDR3 contains 15 residues. With 3 bases removed from V and 1 base from J, the gap between germline ends came to 14 bases. Per the germline V gene, CDR1 is SGHDT and CDR2 is YYEEEE. CDR3 nucleotide sequence: TGTGCCAGCAGCTCCCTAAGACAGATTTCCTACGAGCAGTACGTC. Translating gives CASSSLRQISYEQYV.

This chain uses TRBV6-1 with TRBJ1-4; perhaps TRBD1 as D (5 bases). CDR3 length equals 13 residues. V was trimmed by 6 bases and J by 8 bases, leaving 13 bases between them. In germline, CDR1 is MNHNS, CDR2 SASEGT. CDR3 nucleotide sequence: TGTGCCAGCAGGGGACCGCCCGGGGAAAAACTGTTTTTT. Protein sequence: CASRGPPGEKLFF.

In its sample, this clone was seen a few times. The rearrangement joins TRBV4-3 to TRBJ1-4; D might be TRBD1 (5 bases). This CDR3 comprises 18 residues. Trimming removed 0 bases at V and 7 bases at J, with 21 bases between. Germline V gene lookup returns CDR1 LGHNA and CDR2 YSLEER. CDR3 sequence (DNA): TGCGCCAGCAGCCAAGATATGCCAAAAGCAGGGCCTACTGAAAAACTGTTTTTT. Protein product: CASSQDMPKAGPTEKLFF.

V is TRBV7-8 and J is TRBJ2-5, with D possibly being TRBD1 or TRBD2 (5 bases each). Germline V gives CDR1 SGHVS, CDR2 FQNEAQ. The CDR3 has 14 amino acids. V lost 5 bases, J lost 5 bases, and 15 bases lay in between. The CDR3 DNA is TGTGCCAGCAGCCTGACAGCGGTCGGTGAGACCCAGTACTTC. It translates to CASSLTAVGETQYF.

Only a few counts were recorded for this clone. CDR3 nucleotide sequence: TGTGCCAGCAGTTCCCGACTAGCGGGGGGATACAATGAGCAGTTCTTC. This sequence encodes CASSSRLAGGYNEQFF. V and J are TRBV27 and TRBJ2-1; 13 bases align to TRBD2. Germline V lookup: CDR1 MNHEY, CDR2 SMNVEV (reference sequence). The length of the CDR3 is 16 residues. V was pared by 4 bases and J by 4 bases, with 4 bases of the junction left unmatched.

V is TRBV10-3 and J is TRBJ2-3; the D is unclear. In germline, CDR1 is ENHRY, CDR2 SYGVKD. V lost 4 bases to trimming and J lost 1 base, with 6 bases between them. There are 13 residues in the CDR3. For the CDR3, the DNA is TGTGCCATCAGTGCGGTTGGCACAGATACGCAGTATTTT. Amino acid sequence: CAISAVGTDTQYF.

This rearrangement joins TRBV4-3 to TRBJ2-1; D might be TRBD1 (9 bases). The CDR3 runs 17 residues. Looked up from germline, CDR1 is LGHNA and CDR2 is YSLEER. The V gene lost 3 bases and the J gene lost 5 bases, with 20 bases spanning the gap. CDR3 region: CASSHSSGTGYNNEQFF. As DNA, the CDR3 is TGCGCCAGCAGCCATAGTAGCGGGACAGGGTATAACAATGAGCAGTTCTTC.

This clone was seen a few times. CDR3 loop: CASTVGDRAYNEQFF. In DNA form, the CDR3 reads TGTGCCAGCACCGTAGGGGACAGGGCATACAATGAGCAGTTCTTC. This sequence joins TRBV19 and TRBJ2-1, with 9 bases lining up with TRBD1. CDR3 length: 15 residues. Germline CDR1 is LNHDA and CDR2 is SQIVND (reference sequence). The J segment lost 4 bases and the V segment lost 9 bases, leaving 10 bases of the junction unmatched.

The sample holds a few counts of this clone. The chain joins TRBV6-5 to TRBJ2-7, with a weak D call TRBD2 (5 bases). Per the germline V gene, CDR1 is MNHEY and CDR2 is SVGAGI. This CDR3 spans 13 amino acids. V shed 6 bases and J shed 3 bases, with 12 bases lying between them. CDR3 in amino acids: CASRRGLDYEQYF. The CDR3 DNA is TGTGCCAGCAGGAGAGGGTTGGACTACGAGCAGTACTTC.

There are a few counts of this clone. The J gene is TRBJ1-6, the V gene TRBV7-8; 8 bases align to TRBD1. V was pared by 5 bases and J by 9 bases, with 6 bases of the junction left unmatched. Germline lookup yields CDR1 SGHVS and CDR2 FQNEAQ. This CDR3 has 14 residues. The CDR3 sequence is CASSRRQGRSPLHF. For the CDR3, the DNA is TGTGCCAGCAGCCGCCGACAGGGGCGTTCACCCCTCCACTTT.

This clone was seen more than once but under ten times. The chain's CDR3 is CASSPGAAGRYNEQFF. As DNA, the CDR3 is TGTGCCAGCAGCCCAGGTGCGGCGGGGAGATACAATGAGCAGTTCTTC. The chain recombines TRBV5-4 with TRBJ2-1, with a possible D match to TRBD2 (6 bases). CDR3 length equals 16 residues. V gave up 4 bases and J gave up 4 bases, with 18 bases separating them. CDR1 is SGHNT and CDR2 is YYREEE in the germline V gene (reference sequence).

A few counts support this clone. The V call is TRBV30, the J call TRBJ1-2, with 8 bases identical to TRBD1. Trimming at V came to 0 bases and at J to 2 bases, leaving 5 bases not matched to a gene. Germline lookup yields CDR1 GTSNPN and CDR2 SVGIG (reference sequence). The CDR3 consists of 15 residues. DNA of the CDR3: TGTGCCTGGAGTGTCCCAGACAGGGGCAACTATGGCTACACCTTC. This encodes CAWSVPDRGNYGYTF.

V is TRBV5-1 and J is TRBJ1-6; 7 bases are a match to TRBD1. Trimming at V came to 4 bases and at J to 7 bases, leaving 14 bases not matched to a gene. Germline lookup yields CDR1 SGHRS and CDR2 YFSETQ. The CDR3 sequence is 17 residues long. The CDR3: CASSAGPQGVRNSPLHF. CDR3 nucleotide sequence: TGCGCCAGCAGCGCCGGACCCCAGGGGGTTCGGAATTCACCCCTCCACTTT.